The 17 T cell receptor beta chains presented below share a single source sample, sequenced in a study of CD8+CD57+ T cells in acquired aplastic anemia. Genomic DNA templated the TCR beta VDJ and CDR3 profiling. TCRdb reanalysed the reads using MiXCR and keeps one entry per CDR3 protein. The repertoire holds 200,000 to 250,000 distinct CDR3 sequences, with 61% as singletons. What was sequenced was sorted CD4+, CD8+, or CD8+CD57+ T cells (not recorded which) from PBMCs. The receptors stem from a human donor in good health.

V is TRBV2 and J is TRBJ2-6, with TRBD1 identical over 7 bases. The CDR3 is 16 residues long. The V gene's germline CDR1 is SNHLY and CDR2 FYNNEI. J gave up 0 bases and V 5 bases, and 4 bases lay outside the gene matches. The CDR3 sequence: CASSWDSNSGANVLTF. The CDR3 nucleotides are TGTGCCAGCAGTTGGGACAGCAACTCTGGGGCCAACGTCCTGACTTTC.

The chain couples TRBV7-2 to TRBJ2-1; 7 nucleotides line up with TRBD1. The CDR3 consists of 13 residues. V gave up 5 bases and J gave up 7 bases; unmatched junction bases: 5. Germline V gene data show CDR1 as SGHTA and CDR2 as FQGNSA. CDR3 sequence: CASSHDRVNEQFF. CDR3 DNA sequence: TGTGCCAGCAGCCATGACAGGGTGAATGAGCAGTTCTTC. Full variable domain (missing parts from reference TRBV7-2 and TRBJ2-1): GAGVSQSPSNKVTEKGKDVELRCDPISGHTALYWYRQSLGQGLEFLIYFQGNSAPDKSGLPSDRFSAERTGGSVSTLTIQRTQQEDSAVYLCASSHDRVNEQFFGPGTRLTVL.

The CDR3 coding sequence is TGTGCCAGCAGTTTCTATACGGAGACCCAGTACTTC. Encoded protein: CASSFYTETQYF. The genes are TRBV12-3 or TRBV12-4 and TRBJ2-5; D uncertain. This CDR3 has 12 amino acids. Trimming removed 3 bases at V and 5 bases at J, with 7 bases between.

The chain joins TRBV29-1 to TRBJ1-1; D is undetermined. This CDR3 comprises 13 residues. The germline V gene has CDR1 SQVTM and CDR2 ANQGSEA. V gave up 3 bases and J gave up 1 base, with 9 bases separating them. CDR3 sequence reads: CSVDRATNTEAFF. The CDR3 nucleotides are TGCAGCGTTGATCGGGCCACGAACACTGAAGCTTTCTTT.

This clonotype was detected ten times or more. This rearrangement joins TRBV27 to TRBJ2-7; D gene uncertain. The CDR3 sequence is 15 residues long. CDR1 is MNHEY and CDR2 is SMNVEV in the germline V gene (reference sequence). V lost 5 bases to trimming and J lost 4 bases, with 18 bases between them. In DNA form, the CDR3 reads TGTGCCAGCAGTATTACACTGGCTGCCCAATACGAGCAGTACTTC. Amino acids: CASSITLAAQYEQYF.

With regard to this clonotype: One end of the junction varies from germline; a read error may be responsible. The rearrangement links TRBV5-1 to TRBJ2-7; TRBD2 matches 8 bases. The DNA end is more similar to TRBJ2-5, so the J call may be wrong. Germline values: CDR1 SGHRS, CDR2 YFSETQ. The CDR3 covers 15 residues. The CDR3 is CASTPRTSLRETQYF. The CDR3 coding sequence is TGTGCCAGCACCCCCAGGACTAGCCTCCGAGAGACCCAGTACTTC.

This clonotype has more than one count but fewer than ten. V and J are TRBV27 and TRBJ2-3; 8 bases line up with TRBD1. The CDR3 extends over 15 amino acids. Germline V CDR1 and CDR2: MNHEY, SMNVEV (reference sequence). J lost 6 bases, V lost 3 bases, and 8 bases had no gene match. CDR3 DNA sequence: TGTGCCAGCAGTTTCATCCCAAACAGGGGGGATACGCAGTATTTT. This codes for CASSFIPNRGDTQYF.

The chain joins TRBV7-2 to TRBJ2-7; 11 positions match TRBD1. Germline loops: CDR1 SGHTA, CDR2 FQGNSA. With V trimmed by 8 bases and J by 4 bases, 4 bases remained unmatched. The CDR3 consists of 13 residues. The CDR3 sequence: CASWTGGPYEQYF. CDR3 DNA: TGTGCCAGCTGGACAGGGGGCCCTTACGAGCAGTACTTC.

A word on this clonotype: The germline gene is not matched at one end of the junction; a read error may be the cause. The rearrangement uses TRBV7-6 and TRBJ2-6, with 7 bases matching TRBD2. The CDR3 covers 12 residues. CDR1 SGHVS and CDR2 FNYEAQ come from the germline V gene. The CDR3, as DNA: TGTGCCAGCAGCTTAAGGGACTACACTGAAGCTTTC. Translation: CASSLRDYTEAF. The variable domain in full, completed from reference TRBV7-6 and TRBJ2-6, reads GAGVSQSPRYKVTKRGQDVALRCDPISGHVSLYWYRQALGQGPEFLTYFNYEAQQDKSGLPNDRFSAERPEGSISTLTIQRTEQRDSAMYRCASSLRDYTEAFGAGSRLTVL.

To note about this clonotype: Germline and junction disagree at one end, which may indicate a read error. The chain uses TRBV20-1 and TRBJ2-1, with D hard to call. Germline CDR1 DFQATT, CDR2 SNEGSKA (reference sequence). The CDR3 runs to 15 residues. This chain's CDR3 is CSASTPDSQYNEQFF. The CDR3 DNA reads TGCAGCGCTAGTACTCCAGATTCCCAATACAATGAGCAGTTCTTC.

This clonotype showed up just a few times. The chain carries TRBV20-1 and TRBJ1-2; maybe TRBD1 (5 bases). This CDR3 region has 12 residues. The germline V and J ends were trimmed by 4 bases and 6 bases, with 12 bases remaining between them. Germline V gives CDR1 DFQATT, CDR2 SNEGSKA (reference sequence). In nucleotides, the CDR3 is TGCAGTGCTAAAGTAGGGGTTGATGGCTACACCTTC. Protein product: CSAKVGVDGYTF.

This clonotype was seen only once. The V and J genes are TRBV20-1 and TRBJ2-3; 9 bases agree with TRBD2. Germline values: CDR1 DFQATT, CDR2 SNEGSKA (reference sequence). The CDR3 is made up of 14 amino acids. Losses at the gene ends were 6 bases for V and 5 bases for J; bases not matched to a gene: 9. The CDR3 loop is CSASALAGEDTQYF. In DNA, the CDR3 is TGCAGTGCCAGTGCACTAGCGGGCGAAGATACGCAGTATTTT.

The CDR3 nucleotides are TGTGCCAGCACACATACAGGACGCTCTGGAAACACCATATATTTT. This encodes CASTHTGRSGNTIYF. The chain couples TRBV7-8 to TRBJ1-3; a weak D match, TRBD1 (5 bases). CDR3 size: 15 residues. V was trimmed by 7 bases and J by 0 bases, leaving 13 bases between them. CDR1 is SGHVS, CDR2 FQNEAQ, per germline.

CDR3 DNA: TGCAGCGTTGCCCCGGGACAGAACTACGAGCAGTACTTC. Its translation is CSVAPGQNYEQYF. The chain employs TRBV29-1 and TRBJ2-7, with 7 bases lining up with TRBD1. Trimming cost V 4 bases and J 3 bases; bases outside gene matches: 6. Looked up from germline, CDR1 is SQVTM and CDR2 is ANQGSEA. This CDR3 contains 13 residues.

This clonotype was counted a single time. The chain is built from TRBV12-3 or TRBV12-4 and TRBJ2-3; D is uncertain. This CDR3 spans 14 amino acids. V was pared by 3 bases and J by 2 bases, with 9 bases between. CDR3 residues: CASSFGQHTDTQYF. CDR3 in DNA: TGTGCCAGCAGTTTCGGTCAGCACACAGATACGCAGTATTTT.

The rearrangement links TRBV29-1 to TRBJ2-2; unclear D gene. V gave up 5 bases and J gave up 6 bases, with 4 bases separating them. The germline gives CDR1 SQVTM, CDR2 ANQGSEA. The CDR3 is 10 amino acids. Here the CDR3 DNA reads TGCAGCGTTCAGGCCGGGGAGCTGTTTTTT. Residues: CSVQAGELFF.

For the CDR3, the DNA is TGCAGTGCTAGAGATCCCAGGGTTGACACCGGGGAGCTGTTTTTT. Its translation: CSARDPRVDTGELFF. The chain links TRBV20-1 to TRBJ2-2; perhaps TRBD1 as D (5 bases). The CDR3 covers 15 residues. Looked up from germline, CDR1 is DFQATT and CDR2 is SNEGSKA (reference sequence). V shed 0 bases and J shed 3 bases, with 11 bases lying between them.